This paragraph reports one T cell receptor beta chain. These data originate in a study of memory CD4+ T cells and cytomegalovirus serostatus. Study-level background: Donors were healthy Belgian adults, several CMV seropositive and around 23 seronegative.

The CDR3 contains 11 residues. Deletions cut 4 bases from V and 1 base from J, with 2 bases between. Germline V gene sequence: CDR1 MDHEN, CDR2 SYDVKM. The method was immunoSEQ multiplex PCR; TCRdb's version includes in-frame clones alone and lacks a portion of them. The sample holds about 64,000 clones, approximately 80% seen once. The sort gate was single viable CD3+CD4+CD8-CD45RO+ cells for memory CD4+ T cells. The source material was memory CD4+ T cells from blood. The chain employs TRBV28 and TRBJ2-7; D remains unclear. This sequence was found in an adult in good health and CMV-seronegative. In DNA form, the CDR3 reads TGTGCCAGCAGTTCTTCCTACGAGCAGTACTTC. Protein: CASSSSYEQYF.